This T cell receptor beta chain was documented in a study of T cell responses to AZD1222 COVID-19 vaccine (TCRdb year 2021). Regarding the study in general: Because spike-specific TCR depth and breadth did not differ between the two schedules, AZD1222 recipients who got a second dose at roughly 4 weeks were pooled with those who got a second dose at roughly 12 weeks. Trial participants were enrolled by age into 18-55, 56-69 and 70-plus year subgroups, with 148, 28 and 57 TCR-sequenced participants respectively. TCR sequencing covered about 230 trial participants: about 210 given two doses of AZD1222 and around 26 given two doses of MenACWY control vaccine.

The sample's time point label, decoded: baseline before first vaccination. Samples from vaccinated people were obtained from the UK trials COV001 and COV002, which included a single-blind randomized controlled phase 2/3 trial of AZD1222 (ChAdOx1 nCoV-19) in healthy adults. For TCRbeta chain sequencing, PBMC samples were collected from trial participants at day 0 and at day 28 after the second dose. Worth noting for this clone: Its target antigen remains unknown. Base qualities are not at hand, and no much larger clone is one base apart.

The full study reports these points: Because no day 14 peak-response samples were available, the repertoires could be characterized only after the peak T cell response. After two AZD1222 doses, spike-specific TCR breadth and depth were significantly higher than at day 0 and than in MenACWY recipients. The vaccine-associated CD4 TCRs covered the entire spike protein, and the dominant responses fell in regions 160-218 and 743-854. Conclusions about previously exposed vaccinees are limited, since just five or six AZD1222 recipients were seropositive for SARS-CoV-2 at baseline. Most participants were white British and females outnumbered males, and the authors suggested that clonal diversity may have been underestimated. Reportedly, close to half of the unique spike-specific TCRs recognized epitopes lying outside the regions that are mutated in the B.1.351 and B.1.1.7 variants. In the small 56-69-year group, the increase in depth fell short of significance, most likely because of low power.

The CDR3 starts with the cysteine, ends with the phenylalanine, and has 17 residues. The retained sequence is limited to the CDR3, 51 bases, with the frame set at the first base. V ends up 4 bases short and J 1 base short, with an unmatched junction base count of 11. Sequences MNHEY (CDR1) and SMNVEV (CDR2) are obtained from the germline V gene (reference sequence). The CDR3 regions of human TCRbeta chains were analyzed by immunosequencing. Regarding the original processing steps: Repertoire TCRs were matched against a reference library of SARS-CoV-2-specific TCRs generated with the MIRA antigen-specificity platform. Breadth meant the fraction of unique TCRs that were SARS-CoV-2-associated, whereas depth meant the fraction of total T cells that were SARS-CoV-2-associated. Each spike-specific TCR was assigned to its reactive spike region and to a CD4 or CD8 class using the MIRA data. Log10-transformed breadth and depth values were compared by one-way ANOVA with Sidak's multiple comparisons tests. Imported from immuneACCESS, the table was reduced by TCRdb to in-frame sequences with V and J called. These copies leave out some clones; in studies compared against another copy, an unresolved V gene accounts for under half, and the cause of the remainder is not known. That table furnishes V, J and clone size, whereas the DNA furnished D and trimming. The sample includes 100,000 to 150,000 clones, with 90% observed a single time. The top ten constitute less than 8.5% of the sample.

This chain joins TRBV27 to TRBJ2-7; TRBD1 lines up with 9 middle nucleotides. The source is an adult in good health. This specimen consisted of peripheral blood, obtained on day 0 of AZD1222 vaccination. The CDR3 region has the sequence CASSSQLGQGKSYEQYF. The nucleotide sequence reads TGTGCCAGCAGTTCCCAATTAGGACAGGGGAAATCCTACGAGCAGTACTTC.